This entry lists 9 T cell receptor beta chains sequenced from one sample in a study of tumor-infiltrating lymphocytes in primary liver carcinoma. Constant-region priming of 500 ng total RNA yielded TCR beta cDNA. TCR beta libraries came from three nested multiplex PCR rounds using slightly modified ARM-PCR. The opening two PCR rounds, approximately 10 cycles each, paired TRBV1-TRBV30 forward primers with a C-beta reverse primer. Via MiXCR, TCRdb re-called the multiplex PCR reads, giving one row per CDR3 protein. The repertoire holds about 320,000 distinct CDR3 sequences, with approximately 58% as singletons. Germline DNA was also extracted, and blood RNA was taken from unsorted whole blood. The sample comprised peripheral blood. These receptors were collected from a woman aged 30 to 39 with primary liver carcinoma and hepatitis B virus infection.

This clonotype came up a few times. The chain couples TRBV5-5 to TRBJ2-7; 8 bases match TRBD1. The V gene end was trimmed by 5 bases and the J gene end by 5 bases; junction bases not matched to a gene: 15. CDR1 and CDR2 from the germline V gene are SGHKS and YYEKEE (reference sequence). The CDR3 runs to 16 residues. CDR3: CASSSLYPTGVDEQYF. The CDR3 DNA reads as TGTGCCAGCAGTTCCCTGTATCCGACAGGGGTGGACGAGCAGTACTTC.

The V and J genes are TRBV29-1 and TRBJ2-1, with TRBD2 matching over 7 bases. The length of the CDR3 is 19 residues. Germline values: CDR1 SQVTM, CDR2 ANQGSEA. V lost 5 bases, J lost 0 bases, and 19 bases stayed unmatched. The CDR3 sequence is CSVPEGLAVKYYSYNEQFF. Written as DNA, the CDR3 is TGCAGCGTTCCGGAGGGCCTAGCGGTCAAGTACTACTCCTACAATGAGCAGTTCTTC.

A few counts support this clonotype. The J gene is TRBJ2-1, the V gene TRBV7-8; TRBD1 matches 8 bases. Germline V gives CDR1 SGHVS, CDR2 FQNEAQ. The CDR3 loop spans 13 amino acids. V gave up 4 bases and J gave up 9 bases; unmatched junction bases: 5. The CDR3 region has the DNA TGTGCCAGCAGCTCACTCGACAGGGGTGAGCAGTTCTTC. Its translation: CASSSLDRGEQFF.

There are many counts of this clonotype. V is TRBV6-2 or TRBV6-3 and J is TRBJ2-2, with TRBD2 matching over 8 bases. V was pared by 2 bases and J by 3 bases, with 2 bases of the junction left unmatched. CDR1 and CDR2 from the germline V gene are MNHEY and SVGEGT. This CDR3 comprises 15 residues. The CDR3 sequence is CASSYPGGDTGELFF. CDR3 in DNA: TGTGCCAGCAGTTACCCGGGAGGGGACACCGGGGAGCTGTTTTTT.

This sequence joins TRBV28 and TRBJ1-1, with 8 bases fitting TRBD1. Germline CDR1 MDHEN, CDR2 SYDVKM. This CDR3 region has 15 residues. V gave up 8 bases and J gave up 6 bases; unmatched junction bases: 14. The chain's CDR3 is CASVTRETGVPEAFF. As DNA, the CDR3 is TGTGCCAGCGTTACCCGCGAGACAGGGGTCCCTGAAGCTTTCTTT.

The rearrangement uses TRBV7-2 and TRBJ1-2; TRBD1 matches at 8 bases. Germline assignment: CDR1 SGHTA and CDR2 FQGNSA. The length of the CDR3 is 15 residues. V lost 5 bases and J lost 4; bases outside the gene matches: 9. The CDR3 nucleotides are TGTGCCAGCAGCACCGGACAGGGCGAGTTCTATGGCTACACCTTC. This sequence encodes CASSTGQGEFYGYTF.

This clonotype has more than one count but fewer than ten. This may come from a read error, since a much larger clone is one base off. The genes are TRBV11-2 and TRBJ2-7; 13 bases fit TRBD2. V shed 3 bases, J shed 7 bases, and the junction held 12 bases outside the gene matches. The CDR3 totals 17 residues. From germline, CDR1 is SGHAT and CDR2 FQNNGV. The DNA for the CDR3 is TGTGCCAGCAGCTTCGTCCCGAGACTAGCGGGAGGTCGAGAGCAGTACTTC. It codes for CASSFVPRLAGGREQYF.

The chain has TRBV5-6 and TRBJ2-1, with D possibly matching TRBD1 (5 bases). The V end lost 0 bases, the J end lost 2 bases, and 9 bases lay between the germline ends. Germline V lookup: CDR1 SGHDT, CDR2 YYEEEE. The CDR3 loop spans 15 amino acids. CDR3 nucleotide sequence: TGTGCCAGCAGCTTGGCGGAAGGGGCCTACAATGAGCAGTTCTTC. Its protein product is CASSLAEGAYNEQFF.

There are many counts of this clonotype. The gene calls are TRBV12-3 or TRBV12-4 and TRBJ1-1; unclear D gene. The CDR3 consists of 16 residues. V lost 5 bases and J lost 3, with 19 bases in between. The DNA of the CDR3 is TGTGCCAGCAGTGTCGGGCCCCCGATGGAGGACACTGAAGCTTTCTTT. This gives the protein CASSVGPPMEDTEAFF.